These 14 T cell receptor beta chains share one sample of origin, sequenced in a study of blood T cell repertoires in COVID-19 (dated by TCRdb to about 2020). Library preparation used the immunoSEQ multiplex PCR assay. TCRdb re-hosts the immuneACCESS table, in-frame sequences only. Its copies lack some clones; in the studies checked, an unresolved V gene accounts for under half of them, and the cause for the rest is not known. The sample table records a few hundred thousand clones; around 90% of these occur just once. Over 6% of the sample is taken by the ten largest. The specimen sequenced was peripheral blood. Receptors were obtained from a woman between 65 and 79 years old with active or convalescent COVID-19.

This chain uses TRBV7-9 with TRBJ1-1; D unresolved. The CDR3 has 13 residues. Trimming took 4 bases from V and 3 from J, leaving 9 bases between them. Germline CDR1 SEHNR, CDR2 FQNEAQ (reference sequence). The CDR3 is CASSSRQYTEAFF. The CDR3 coding sequence is TGTGCCAGCAGCTCGAGGCAGTACACTGAAGCTTTCTTT.

The V call is TRBV13, the J call TRBJ2-3, with a possible D match to TRBD2 (7 bases). In germline, CDR1 is PRHDT, CDR2 FYEKMQ (reference sequence). The germline V and J ends were trimmed by 3 bases and 4 bases, with 14 bases remaining between them. CDR3 length: 15 residues. CDR3 amino acids: CASSLAGAGADTQYF. The CDR3 bases are TGTGCCAGCAGCTTGGCGGGGGCAGGGGCAGATACGCAGTATTTT.

The V and J genes are TRBV18 and TRBJ1-6; 12 bases are a match to TRBD1. Trimming removed 2 bases from V and 10 bases from J; junction bases left unmatched: 9. Germline values: CDR1 KGHSH, CDR2 LQKENI. The CDR3 has 17 amino acids. In DNA form, the CDR3 reads TGTGCCAGCTCACCAAAGGGACAGGGGGCACTAGGGTCACCCCTCCACTTT. Its translation is CASSPKGQGALGSPLHF.

The J gene is TRBJ1-1, the V gene TRBV4-3; TRBD1 matches 7 bases. V gave up 4 bases and J gave up 4 bases; unmatched junction bases: 9. CDR1 is LGHNA, CDR2 YSLEER, per germline. The CDR3 extends over 15 amino acids. CDR3 in amino acids: CASSPALGGITEAFF. Written as DNA, the CDR3 is TGCGCCAGCAGCCCCGCTTTAGGGGGCATCACTGAAGCTTTCTTT.

V gene TRBV12-3 or TRBV12-4 combines with J gene TRBJ2-1; weak D call: TRBD1 (6 bases). This CDR3 has 13 amino acids. Trimming took 4 bases from V and 7 from J, leaving 11 bases between them. The CDR3 DNA is TGTGCCAGCAGTTCGGGACACCTTAATGAGCAGTTCTTC. Translation: CASSSGHLNEQFF.

The rearrangement links TRBV19 to TRBJ2-5; 8 bases are shared with TRBD1. Germline V gene sequence: CDR1 LNHDA, CDR2 SQIVND (reference sequence). The CDR3 is made up of 15 amino acids. Unmatched junction bases numbered 12, after V lost 11 bases and J lost 1 base. The CDR3 DNA reads as TGTGCCTCCCAGGTGGGGGACAGGACCCAAGAGACCCAGTACTTC. This sequence encodes CASQVGDRTQETQYF. The entire variable domain, with the rest obtained from reference TRBV19 and TRBJ2-5, is as follows: DGGITQSPKYLFRKEGQNVTLSCEQNLNHDAMYWYRQDPGQGLRLIYYSQIVNDFQKGDIAEGYSVSREKKESFPLTVTSAQKNPTAFYLCASQVGDRTQETQYFGPGTRLLVL.

This chain connects TRBV27 to TRBJ1-4; 9 nucleotides align to TRBD1. Germline loops: CDR1 MNHEY, CDR2 SMNVEV (reference sequence). The CDR3 totals 16 residues. V gave up 5 bases and J gave up 8 bases; unmatched junction bases: 12. For the CDR3, the DNA is TGTGCCAGCAGTACTCCCGGGACAGGGTTGGGCGAAAAACTGTTTTTT. Translation gives CASSTPGTGLGEKLFF. Together with reference TRBV27 and TRBJ1-4, the CDR3 gives the full variable domain: EAQVTQNPRYLITVTGKKLTVTCSQNMNHEYMSWYRQDPGLGLRQIYYSMNVEVTDKGDVPEGYKVSRKEKRNFPLILESPSPNQTSLYFCASSTPGTGLGEKLFFGSGTQLSVL.

The gene calls are TRBV7-8 and TRBJ1-2, with D possibly TRBD1 on 6 matching bases. Germline V lookup: CDR1 SGHVS, CDR2 FQNEAQ. CDR3 length: 13 residues. Trimming cost V 1 base and J 7 bases, with 10 bases left between them. The chain's CDR3 is CASSLGGPGGYTF. DNA of the CDR3: TGTGCCAGCAGCTTAGGGGGGCCCGGTGGCTACACCTTC.

V usage is TRBV27 and J usage is TRBJ2-2, with D tentatively TRBD1 (6 bases). The CDR3 covers 15 residues. Germline CDR1 MNHEY, CDR2 SMNVEV (reference sequence). V lost 3 bases and J lost 6, with 14 bases in between. The CDR3 bases are TGTGCCAGCAGTTTTCTAGCAGGGGCTTCCGGGGAGCTGTTTTTT. This translates into CASSFLAGASGELFF.

The sample holds one count of this clone. The V and J genes are TRBV5-4 and TRBJ1-2; 10 nucleotides agree with TRBD1. The CDR3 is made up of 16 amino acids. From germline, CDR1 is SGHNT and CDR2 YYREEE (reference sequence). The V segment lost 4 bases and the J segment 1 base; nucleotides outside the gene matches: 7. CDR3 sequence: CASSRQGAEYNYGYTF. The CDR3 DNA reads as TGTGCCAGCAGCCGACAGGGGGCTGAATATAACTATGGCTACACCTTC. Using reference TRBV5-4 and TRBJ1-2 for the parts outside the CDR3, the full variable domain is ETGVTQSPTHLIKTRGQQVTLRCSSQSGHNTVSWYQQALGQGPQFIFQYYREEENGRGNFPPRFSGLQFPNYSSELNVNALELDDSALYLCASSRQGAEYNYGYTFGSGTRLTVV.

The chain couples TRBV6-2 or TRBV6-3 to TRBJ2-7, with D uncertain. CDR3 length equals 14 residues. Germline loops: CDR1 MNHEY, CDR2 SVGEGT. Trimming took 5 bases from V and 2 from J, leaving 13 bases between them. The CDR3 loop is CASSIDRGPYEQYF. CDR3 sequence (DNA): TGTGCCAGCAGTATAGACCGAGGCCCCTACGAGCAGTACTTC.

The CDR3 here is CASSRGVAEAFF. Here the CDR3 DNA reads TGTGCCAGCAGTCGTGGAGTAGCTGAAGCTTTCTTT. The chain carries TRBV6-2 or TRBV6-3 and TRBJ1-1; D is unresolved. The CDR3 is 12 residues long. Between the trimmed V and J ends, which lost 5 bases and 6 bases, there was a span of 10 bases. Germline values: CDR1 MNHEY, CDR2 SVGEGT.

The chain is built from TRBV27 and TRBJ2-7, with D possibly TRBD1 on 6 matching bases. Germline CDR1 MNHEY, CDR2 SMNVEV (reference sequence). The CDR3 sequence is 16 residues long. Trimming took off 4 bases at V and 3 bases at J, with 19 bases between the two ends. The CDR3 here is CASSYRATMINYEQYF. The CDR3 bases are TGTGCCAGCAGTTACAGGGCTACCATGATTAACTACGAGCAGTACTTC.

There are a few counts of this clone. This chain links TRBV28 with TRBJ2-2; the match to TRBD1 covers 11 bases. V gave up 9 bases and J gave up 4 bases; unmatched junction bases: 7. Germline CDR1 and CDR2: MDHEN and SYDVKM. The CDR3 loop spans 15 amino acids. The DNA for the CDR3 is TGTGCCAGTGGGGGACAGGGGGTTGGCACCGGGGAGCTGTTTTTT. Translated: CASGGQGVGTGELFF.